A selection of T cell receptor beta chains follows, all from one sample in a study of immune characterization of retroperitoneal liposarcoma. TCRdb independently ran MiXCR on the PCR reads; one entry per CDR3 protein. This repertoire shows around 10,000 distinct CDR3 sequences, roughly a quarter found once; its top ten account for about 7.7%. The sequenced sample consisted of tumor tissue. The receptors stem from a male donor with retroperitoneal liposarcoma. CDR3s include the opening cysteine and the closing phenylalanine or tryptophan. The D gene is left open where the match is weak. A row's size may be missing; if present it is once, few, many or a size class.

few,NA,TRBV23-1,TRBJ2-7,CASSQSSTYSYNEQYF,TGCGCCAGCAGTCAATCGTCGACATACTCCTACAATGAGCAGTACTTC
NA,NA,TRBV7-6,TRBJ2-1,CASSLTRETYNEQFF,TGTGCCAGCAGCTTAACACGGGAAACCTACAATGAGCAGTTCTTC
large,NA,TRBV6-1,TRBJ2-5,CASSEADRYQETQYF,TGTGCCAGCAGTGAAGCTGACAGATACCAAGAGACCCAGTACTTC
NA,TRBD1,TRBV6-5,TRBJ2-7,CASSYGTGVSNEQYF,TGTGCCAGCAGTTACGGGACAGGGGTCTCCAATGAGCAGTACTTC
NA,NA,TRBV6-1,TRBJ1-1,CASKAGVNTEAFF,TGTGCCAGCAAGGCAGGGGTGAACACTGAAGCTTTCTTT
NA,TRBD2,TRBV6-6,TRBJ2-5,CASSYLGLAGGKETQYF,TGTGCCAGCAGTTACCTTGGACTAGCGGGGGGGAAAGAGACCCAGTACTTC
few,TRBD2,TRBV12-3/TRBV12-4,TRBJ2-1,CASSLAGGPHEQFF,TGTGCCAGCAGTCTAGCGGGAGGGCCCCACGAGCAGTTCTTC
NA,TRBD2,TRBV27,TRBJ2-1,CASSYLAGSSYEQFF,TGTGCCAGCAGTTACCTAGCGGGAAGTTCCTACGAGCAGTTCTTC
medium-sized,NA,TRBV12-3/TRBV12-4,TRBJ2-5,CASSLFAGETQYF,TGTGCCAGCAGTTTATTTGCTGGGGAGACCCAGTACTTC
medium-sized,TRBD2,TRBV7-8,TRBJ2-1,CASSMSGDNEQFF,TGTGCCAGCAGCATGAGCGGGGACAATGAGCAGTTCTTC
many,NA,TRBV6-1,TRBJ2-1,CASFASAGSEQFF,TGTGCCAGCTTCGCATCCGCCGGCAGTGAGCAGTTCTTC
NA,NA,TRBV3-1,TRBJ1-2,CASSRIDTSYGYTF,TGTGCCAGCAGCCGAATTGACACCTCTTATGGCTACACCTTC
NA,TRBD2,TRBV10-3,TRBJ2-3,CAIRFAGLAGGLSTDTQYF,TGTGCCATCAGGTTTGCGGGGCTAGCGGGGGGCCTAAGCACAGATACGCAGTATTTT
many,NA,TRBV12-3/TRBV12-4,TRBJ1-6,CASSLFGRTNSPLHF,TGTGCCAGCAGTTTATTCGGAAGGACAAATTCACCCCTCCACTTT
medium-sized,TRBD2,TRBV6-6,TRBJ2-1,CASSYSIGLAGGEQFF,TGTGCCAGCAGTTACTCGATTGGACTAGCGGGAGGTGAGCAGTTCTTC
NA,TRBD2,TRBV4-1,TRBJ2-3,CASSPLSGGSTDTQYF,TGCGCCAGCAGCCCTTTAAGCGGGGGTAGCACAGATACGCAGTATTTT
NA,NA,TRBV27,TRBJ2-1,CASSLEVVWSKFF,TGTGCCAGCAGTTTAGAGGTAGTTTGGAGCAAGTTCTTC
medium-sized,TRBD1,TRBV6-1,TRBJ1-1,CASSIQPPGQTNTEAFF,TGTGCCAGCAGTATTCAACCCCCGGGACAGACGAACACTGAAGCTTTCTTT
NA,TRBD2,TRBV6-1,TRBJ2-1,CASSPGNTGTIRGRGLYNEQFF,TGTGCCAGCAGCCCAGGCAATACTGGGACTATTAGGGGAAGGGGTCTCTACAATGAGCAGTTCTTC
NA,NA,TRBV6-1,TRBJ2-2,CASSPEGGGPGELFF,TGTGCCAGCAGTCCAGAAGGTGGGGGCCCCGGGGAGCTGTTTTTT
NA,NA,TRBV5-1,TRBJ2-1,CASSGISYNEQFF,TGCGCCAGCAGCGGCATCTCCTACAATGAGCAGTTCTTC
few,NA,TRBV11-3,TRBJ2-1,CASSLFRGYNEQFF,TGTGCCAGCAGCTTGTTCAGGGGCTACAATGAGCAGTTCTTC
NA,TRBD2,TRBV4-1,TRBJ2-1,CASSRERGSSYNEQFF,TGCGCCAGCAGCCGAGAGCGGGGAAGCTCCTACAATGAGCAGTTCTTC
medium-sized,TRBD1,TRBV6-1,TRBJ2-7,CASRRDRESSYEQYF,TGTGCCAGCAGGAGGGACAGGGAGAGCTCCTACGAGCAGTACTTC
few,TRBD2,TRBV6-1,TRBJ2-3,CASSPGLAGAQYF,TGTGCCAGCAGCCCGGGACTAGCGGGTGCGCAGTATTTT
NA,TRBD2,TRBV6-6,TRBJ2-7,CASSYSRTSGNEQYF,TGTGCCAGCAGTTACTCTAGGACTAGCGGCAATGAGCAGTACTTC
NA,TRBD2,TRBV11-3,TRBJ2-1,CASSSGRRQRGPQETQFF,TGTGCCAGCAGCTCCGGCCGCCGTCAGCGGGGTCCGCAAGAGACCCAGTTCTTC
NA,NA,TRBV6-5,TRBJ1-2,CASSDSSGANVLTFGAGYTF,NA
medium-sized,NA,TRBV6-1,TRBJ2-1,CANRQYPQETQFF,TGTGCCAACCGACAGTACCCACAAGAGACCCAGTTCTTC
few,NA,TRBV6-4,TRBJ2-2,CASSQGSNTGELFF,TGTGCCAGCAGCCAAGGGAGTAACACCGGGGAGCTGTTTTTT
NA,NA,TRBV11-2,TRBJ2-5,CASSRGLGVQETQYF,TGTGCCAGCAGCCGCGGGTTGGGGGTCCAAGAGACCCAGTACTTC
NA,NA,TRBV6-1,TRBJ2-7,CASSDDTYNEQYF,TGTGCCAGCAGTGACGACACCTACAATGAGCAGTACTTC
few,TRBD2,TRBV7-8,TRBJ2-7,CASSHRASGIYNEQYF,TGTGCCAGCAGCCACCGCGCGAGCGGGATATACAATGAGCAGTACTTC
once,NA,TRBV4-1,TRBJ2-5,CASSQVMEETQYF,TGTGCCAGCAGCCAAGTTATGGAAGAGACCCAGTACTTC
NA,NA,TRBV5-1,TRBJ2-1,CASSLQTNNEQFF,TGCGCCAGCAGCTTACAGACTAACAATGAGCAGTTCTTC
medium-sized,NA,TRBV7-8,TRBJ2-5,CASSLGPTPTEKETQYF,TGTGCCAGCAGCTTGGGACCAACTCCCACTGAGAAAGAGACCCAGTACTTC
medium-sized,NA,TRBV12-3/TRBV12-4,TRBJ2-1,CASSLGEVQEQFF,TGTGCCAGCAGTTTGGGGGAGGTGCAGGAGCAGTTCTTC
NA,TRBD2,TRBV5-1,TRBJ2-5,CASSLDSRLARETQYF,TGCGCCAGCAGCTTGGATTCCAGACTAGCTCGAGAGACCCAGTACTTC
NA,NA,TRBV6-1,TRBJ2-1,CASSRSGRNNEQFF,TGTGCCAGCAGTAGGTCAGGACGCAACAATGAGCAGTTCTTC
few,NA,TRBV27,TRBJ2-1,CASSLGNEQFF,TGTGCCAGCAGTTTAGGCAATGAGCAGTTCTTC
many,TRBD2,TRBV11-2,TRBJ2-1,CASSNSGTEYF,TGTGCCAGCAGCAATAGCGGGACGGAGTACTTC
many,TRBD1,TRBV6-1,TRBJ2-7,CASSEYNRGSEQYF,TGTGCCAGCAGTGAATACAACAGGGGGTCCGAGCAGTACTTC
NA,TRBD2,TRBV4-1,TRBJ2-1,CASSQDRSGYNEQFF,TGCGCCAGCAGCCAAGATCGTAGCGGGTACAATGAGCAGTTCTTC
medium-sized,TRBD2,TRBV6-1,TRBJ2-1,CASIPGGAVNEQFF,TGTGCCAGCATTCCGGGGGGTGCGGTCAATGAGCAGTTCTTC
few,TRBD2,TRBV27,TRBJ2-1,CASSWREGWEQFF,TGTGCCAGCAGTTGGCGGGAGGGTTGGGAGCAGTTCTTC
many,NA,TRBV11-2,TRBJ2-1,CASSLGQVSYNEQFF,TGTGCCAGCAGCTTAGGGCAGGTTTCCTACAATGAGCAGTTCTTC
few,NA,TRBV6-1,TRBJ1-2,CASSSGTADGYTF,TGTGCCAGCAGTTCCGGGACTGCCGATGGCTACACCTTC